The 11 T cell receptor beta chains presented below share a single source sample, sequenced in a study of CD8+CD57+ T cells in acquired aplastic anemia. Template material for TCR beta VDJ and CDR3 profiling consisted of genomic DNA. MiXCR, run by TCRdb on the reads, gives a single entry per CDR3 protein. The table includes fewer than 85,000 distinct CDR3 sequences, about 70% detected once. Patients chosen for sequencing had CD8+CD57+ cells that had expanded, as shown by flow cytometry. Sequences were obtained from sorted CD4+, CD8+, or CD8+CD57+ T cells (not recorded which) from PBMCs. These receptors originate from a human donor with aplastic anemia.

This clonotype appeared a few times. J is TRBJ2-5 and V is TRBV2; no clear D gene. V was clipped by 8 bases and J by 5 bases, with 15 bases between them. This CDR3 has 13 residues. Germline V gene sequence: CDR1 SNHLY, CDR2 FYNNEI. The CDR3 DNA is TGTGCCAGCCGATCCGGTTTACGGGAGACCCAGTACTTC. Its protein product is CASRSGLRETQYF.

This chain joins TRBV20-1 and TRBJ2-7; 7 nucleotides align to TRBD2. V was pared by 2 bases and J by 5 bases, with 12 bases of the junction left unmatched. This CDR3 comprises 15 residues. Germline V gives CDR1 DFQATT, CDR2 SNEGSKA (reference sequence). As DNA, the CDR3 is TGCAGTGCTAGACTCACGGAGGGAGGGGCCCACGAGCAGTACTTC. Translated: CSARLTEGGAHEQYF.

This chain connects TRBV29-1 to TRBJ2-7; 11 positions agree with TRBD1. The CDR3 has 15 residues. Germline lookup yields CDR1 SQVTM and CDR2 ANQGSEA. The V and J ends lost 3 bases and 4 bases, in that order; junction bases with no gene match: 8. CDR3 DNA: TGCAGCGTTGATATCGGGACAGGGGGGTTGTACGAGCAGTACTTC. Encoded protein: CSVDIGTGGLYEQYF.

V is TRBV24-1 and J is TRBJ1-6, with D tentatively TRBD1 (6 bases). CDR1 and CDR2 from the germline V gene are KGHDR and SFDVKD. With 7 bases removed from V and 7 bases from J, the gap between germline ends came to 10 bases. The CDR3 contains 13 residues. For the CDR3, the DNA is TGTGCCACCAGCCAGGGGAACAATTCACCCCTCCACTTT. It is translated as CATSQGNNSPLHF.

This clonotype came up many times. The chain links TRBV5-1 to TRBJ2-7; possible D gene TRBD1, 6 bases. Germline assignment: CDR1 SGHRS and CDR2 YFSETQ. V was trimmed by 0 bases and J by 5 bases, leaving 12 bases between them. The CDR3 length is 14 residues. DNA for the CDR3: TGCGCCAGCAGCTTGGGGCAGGGGTTCAACGAGCAGTACTTC. Its protein is CASSLGQGFNEQYF. Filled out from reference TRBV5-1 and TRBJ2-7, the complete variable domain reads KAGVTQTPRYLIKTRGQQVTLSCSPISGHRSVSWYQQTPGQGLQFLFEYFSETQRNKGNFPGRFSGRQFSNSRSEMNVSTLELGDSALYLCASSLGQGFNEQYFGPGTRLTVT.

The chain joins TRBV20-1 to TRBJ2-7; possibly TRBD1 for D (5 bases). Germline V gives CDR1 DFQATT, CDR2 SNEGSKA (reference sequence). The CDR3 has 17 residues. The germline V and J ends were trimmed by 2 bases and 0 bases, with 20 bases remaining between them. The CDR3 coding sequence is TGCAGTGCTAGACTTCCCAGCTTTCAAAGGGGCTCCTACGAGCAGTACTTC. Protein: CSARLPSFQRGSYEQYF.

The genes are TRBV5-6 and TRBJ2-7; 9 nucleotides line up with TRBD2. The CDR3 is 15 residues long. The J segment lost 4 bases and the V segment lost 4 bases, leaving 9 bases of the junction unmatched. The germline V gene encodes CDR1 SGHDT and CDR2 YYEEEE. The chain's CDR3 is CASSQQLAGDYEQYF. In DNA form, the CDR3 reads TGTGCCAGCAGCCAACAACTAGCGGGCGATTACGAGCAGTACTTC.

The chain couples TRBV7-9 to TRBJ2-2, with 9 nucleotides matching TRBD2. CDR1 and CDR2 from the germline V gene are SEHNR and FQNEAQ (reference sequence). Germline trimming cut 8 bases from V and 6 bases from J; bases unmatched to any gene: 7. This CDR3 is built from 14 residues. The CDR3 loop reads CASLRAGGAGELFF. CDR3 in DNA: TGTGCCAGCCTACGGGCGGGAGGGGCCGGGGAGCTGTTTTTT.

Here the CDR3 DNA reads TGTGCCAGCAGCTGGGGACAGGGAGCTGGCTACACCTTC. Amino acids: CASSWGQGAGYTF. The V and J genes are TRBV7-9 and TRBJ1-2, with 9 bases identical to TRBD1. Trimming took 4 bases from V and 7 from J; bases not matched to a gene: 4. The CDR3 spans 13 residues. Germline lookup yields CDR1 SEHNR and CDR2 FQNEAQ (reference sequence).

This chain connects TRBV5-1 to TRBJ2-3; 8 bases fit TRBD2. With 4 bases clipped from V and 1 base from J, the junction kept 8 bases outside the gene matches. There are 16 residues in the CDR3. Per germline, CDR1 SGHRS and CDR2 YFSETQ. CDR3 loop: CASSPGGLGGTDTQYF. In nucleotides, the CDR3 is TGCGCCAGCAGCCCCGGGGGACTAGGGGGCACAGATACGCAGTATTTT.

The rearrangement joins TRBV29-1 to TRBJ1-1, with D unresolved. The CDR3 spans 12 residues. V was cut by 3 bases and J by 1 base, with 6 bases left in between. The germline V gene has CDR1 SQVTM and CDR2 ANQGSEA. CDR3 sequence reads: CSVEDGNTEAFF. In DNA form, the CDR3 reads TGCAGCGTTGAGGACGGGAACACTGAAGCTTTCTTT. Based on the CDR3 plus reference TRBV29-1 and TRBJ1-1, the full variable domain is SAVISQKPSRDICQRGTSLTIQCQVDSQVTMMFWYRQQPGQSLTLIATANQGSEATYESGFVIDKFPISRPNLTFSTLTVSNMSPEDSSIYLCSVEDGNTEAFFGQGTRLTVV.